A single sample gave rise to the 4 T cell receptor beta chains below, sequenced in a study of T cells in women clearing cervical HPV infection. Using immunoSEQ multiplex PCR, the repertoire was profiled, and TCRdb retains in-frame clones only, with some absent. Its table lists 23,000 or so clones. Material for sequencing was blood buffy coat. These receptors were obtained from a woman between 18 and 70 years old with a cervical HPV16 infection that either progressed to CIN3+ or cleared (not recorded which).

As regards this clone: The read ends 3 residues before the CDR3 terminus; that terminus is restored from the germline J gene. This chain links TRBV18 with TRBJ1-1, with D tentatively TRBD1 (6 bases). CDR1 is KGHSH, CDR2 LQKENI, per germline. The CDR3 spans 13 residues. The part of the CDR3 DNA that was read is TGTGCCAGCTCACCTCCCGGACGGGACATT. Its protein product is CASSPPGRDI. The complete CDR3 reads CASSPPGRDIAFF.

Note on this clone: With the read ending 3 residues before the CDR3 end, the germline J gene is used to fill in that end. Distinct nucleotide sequences in the sample also encode this CDR3. V is TRBV5-1 and J is TRBJ2-2; 9 bases are a match to TRBD1. This CDR3 spans 13 amino acids. Germline V gives CDR1 SGHRS, CDR2 YFSETQ. The CDR3: CASSGTGSEKLFF. The sequenced CDR3 bases are TGCGCCAGCAGCGGGACAGGGTCCGAAAAG.

For this clone: The sequenced fragment ends 3 residues before the CDR3 boundary, so the rest is inferred from the germline J gene. Other DNA sequences within the sample encode an identical CDR3. The chain links TRBV2 to TRBJ1-2, with 7 nucleotides matching TRBD1. CDR1 is SNHLY, CDR2 FYNNEI, per germline. The CDR3 extends over 13 amino acids. Partial CDR3 DNA: TGTGCCAGCAGTAGGGGGCAGGCCCTGGGC. As protein: CASSRGQALG. The full CDR3 reads CASSRGQALGYTF.

About this clone: The observed sequence ends 3 residues before the CDR3 terminus, with the missing tail filled in from the germline J gene. The chain recombines TRBV7-9 with TRBJ1-1; weak D call: TRBD1 (6 bases). Trimming pared 0 bases from V and 5 bases from J, leaving 13 bases between. The germline V gene has CDR1 SEHNR and CDR2 FQNEAQ (reference sequence). The CDR3 consists of 15 residues. The sequenced CDR3 bases are TGTGCCAGCAGCTTAGCTTTGGGGGCGGTTACTGAA. Protein: CASSLALGAVTE. The complete CDR3 protein is CASSLALGAVTEAFF.